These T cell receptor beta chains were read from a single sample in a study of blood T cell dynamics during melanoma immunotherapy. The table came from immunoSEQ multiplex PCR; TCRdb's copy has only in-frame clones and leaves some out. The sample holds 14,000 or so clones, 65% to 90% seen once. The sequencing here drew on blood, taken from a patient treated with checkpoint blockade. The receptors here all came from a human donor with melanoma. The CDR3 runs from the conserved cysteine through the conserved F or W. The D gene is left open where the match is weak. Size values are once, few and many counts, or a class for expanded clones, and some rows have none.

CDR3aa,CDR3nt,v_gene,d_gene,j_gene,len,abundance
CASRTGPFNTEAFF,TGCGCCAGTCGTACGGGACCATTTAACACTGAAGCTTTCTTT,TRBV10-1,NA,TRBJ1-1,14,NA
CASSYLTGAGGEKLFF,TGTGCCAGCAGTTACCTGACAGGGGCGGGGGGTGAAAAACTGTTTTTT,TRBV6-6,TRBD1,TRBJ1-4,16,NA
CASSLFRDNEQFF,TGTGCCAGCAGCTTATTTCGAGATAATGAGCAGTTCTTC,TRBV7-2,NA,TRBJ2-1,13,NA
CASNIRGTSTDTQYF,TGTGCCAGCAACATCAGGGGGACCAGCACAGATACGCAGTATTTT,TRBV9,TRBD1,TRBJ2-3,15,NA
CASRTGTNSPLHF,TGTGCCAGCAGGACAGGGACCAATTCACCCCTCCACTTT,TRBV2,TRBD1,TRBJ1-6,13,NA
CASSLGSNQPQHF,TGCGCCAGCAGCTTGGGGAGCAATCAGCCCCAGCATTTT,TRBV5-1,NA,TRBJ1-5,13,NA
CASSIDSGGPETQYF,TGTGCCAGTAGTATAGATAGCGGGGGGCCAGAGACCCAGTACTTC,TRBV19,TRBD2,TRBJ2-5,15,once
CASSLGGTVKVETQYF,TGTGCCAGCAGCTTAGGCGGGACGGTAAAGGTAGAGACCCAGTACTTC,TRBV7-6,NA,TRBJ2-5,16,NA
CASRVQGSSGNTIYF,TGTGCCAGCAGGGTACAGGGGAGCTCTGGAAACACCATATATTTT,TRBV6-4,TRBD1,TRBJ1-3,15,few
CATLAGATPIDTQYF,TGTGCCACCCTAGCGGGGGCCACCCCCATAGATACGCAGTATTTT,TRBV27,TRBD2,TRBJ2-3,15,NA
CASSIGPSTDTQYF,TGTGCCAGTAGTATAGGACCCTCCACAGATACGCAGTATTTT,TRBV19,NA,TRBJ2-3,14,NA
CASSLWTGEETQYF,TGTGCCAGCAGCTTATGGACGGGAGAAGAGACCCAGTACTTC,TRBV7-2,NA,TRBJ2-5,14,NA
CATGGQGNYEQYF,TGTGCCACCGGCGGGCAGGGGAATTACGAGCAGTACTTC,TRBV6-1,NA,TRBJ2-7,13,NA
CASSSRQGRVTDTQYF,TGTGCCAGCAGCTCCAGACAGGGGAGGGTGACAGATACGCAGTATTTT,TRBV7-2,NA,TRBJ2-3,16,NA
CASSQTPAGPNEQFF,TGCGCCAGCAGCCAGACTCCTGCTGGCCCCAATGAGCAGTTCTTC,TRBV4-1,NA,TRBJ2-1,15,NA
CASRARTGSTSNEKLFF,TGTGCCAGCAGGGCCCGGACAGGGTCGACGTCTAATGAAAAACTGTTTTTT,TRBV27,TRBD1,TRBJ1-4,17,NA
CASSYSGTGDSPLHF,TGTGCCAGCAGTTACTCGGGGACAGGGGATTCACCCCTCCACTTT,TRBV6-5,TRBD1,TRBJ1-6,15,NA
CASSYRTRGSLYEQYF,TGTGCCAGCAGTTACAGGACTCGTGGGTCCCTCTACGAGCAGTACTTC,TRBV2,NA,TRBJ2-7,16,once
CASSVAAPTDTQYF,TGTGCCAGCAGCGTCGCAGCACCCACAGATACGCAGTATTTT,TRBV7-9,NA,TRBJ2-3,14,NA
CASSENRGAHTEAFF,TGTGCCAGCAGTGAAAACCGGGGGGCGCACACTGAAGCTTTCTTT,TRBV25-1,NA,TRBJ1-1,15,once
CASSPRTGAETQYF,TGTGCCAGCAGTCCTAGGACAGGGGCAGAGACCCAGTACTTC,TRBV6-5,TRBD1,TRBJ2-5,14,NA
CASRMTSGFTGELFF,TGTGCCAGTAGGATGACTAGCGGTTTCACCGGGGAGCTGTTTTTT,TRBV19,TRBD2,TRBJ2-2,15,NA
CASRPGGKDTEAFF,TGTGCCAGTAGGCCAGGGGGAAAGGACACTGAAGCTTTCTTT,TRBV19,TRBD1,TRBJ1-1,14,NA
CASSLAGGEASTDTQYF,TGCGCCAGCAGCTTGGCCGGGGGGGAAGCTAGCACAGATACGCAGTATTTT,TRBV5-1,TRBD2,TRBJ2-3,17,NA
CARSLPKPGEPQHF,TGTGCCAGAAGCTTACCCAAACCCGGGGAGCCCCAGCATTTT,TRBV5-3,NA,TRBJ1-5,14,few
CASSVGSNYEQYF,TGCGCCAGCAGCGTGGGGAGCAACTACGAGCAGTACTTC,TRBV5-1,NA,TRBJ2-7,13,NA
CASSPLAGGRNEQFF,TGTGCCAGCAGCCCTCTAGCGGGGGGGCGTAATGAGCAGTTCTTC,TRBV5-5,TRBD2,TRBJ2-1,15,NA
CASSEDLNTEAFF,TGTGCCAGCAGCGAGGACTTGAACACTGAAGCTTTCTTT,TRBV7-8,NA,TRBJ1-1,13,NA
CASSLGTGLGGELFF,TGTGCCAGCAGCTTAGGGACAGGGCTCGGCGGGGAGCTGTTTTTT,TRBV11-2,TRBD1,TRBJ2-2,15,NA
CASSGTSGGQETQYF,TGTGCCAGTAGTGGGACTAGCGGGGGACAAGAGACCCAGTACTTC,TRBV19,TRBD2,TRBJ2-5,15,once
CASSNARGMEQFF,TGTGCCAGTAGTAACGCGCGGGGGATGGAGCAGTTCTTC,TRBV19,TRBD2,TRBJ2-1,13,NA
CASSESRAGNQPQHF,TGTGCCAGCAGTGAGTCCAGGGCGGGCAATCAGCCCCAGCATTTT,TRBV2,NA,TRBJ1-5,15,NA
CASSPPVHSETQYF,TGTGCCAGCTCACCACCGGTTCACTCAGAGACCCAGTACTTC,TRBV18,NA,TRBJ2-5,14,NA
CASSQATANVQSYNEQFF,TGCGCCAGCAGCCAAGCGACAGCTAACGTGCAATCCTACAATGAGCAGTTCTTC,TRBV4-1,NA,TRBJ2-1,18,NA
CASSLQGAIEGYTF,TGCGCCAGCAGCTTGCAGGGGGCGATTGAAGGCTACACCTTC,TRBV5-1,TRBD1,TRBJ1-2,14,NA
CASNSAGSTDTQYF,TGTGCCAGCAATTCGGCGGGGAGCACAGATACGCAGTATTTT,TRBV5-4,NA,TRBJ2-3,14,NA